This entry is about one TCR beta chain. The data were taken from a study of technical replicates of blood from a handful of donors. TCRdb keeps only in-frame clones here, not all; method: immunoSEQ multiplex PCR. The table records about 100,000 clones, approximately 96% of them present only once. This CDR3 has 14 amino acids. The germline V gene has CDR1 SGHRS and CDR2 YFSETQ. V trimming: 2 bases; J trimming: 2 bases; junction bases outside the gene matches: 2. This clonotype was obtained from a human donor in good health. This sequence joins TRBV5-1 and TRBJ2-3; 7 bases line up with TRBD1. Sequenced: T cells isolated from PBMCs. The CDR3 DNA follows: TGCGCCAGCAGCTTAGGACAGGACACAGATACGCAGTATTTT. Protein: CASSLGQDTDTQYF. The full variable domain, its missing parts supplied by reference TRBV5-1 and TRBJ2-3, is KAGVTQTPRYLIKTRGQQVTLSCSPISGHRSVSWYQQTPGQGLQFLFEYFSETQRNKGNFPGRFSGRQFSNSRSEMNVSTLELGDSALYLCASSLGQDTDTQYFGPGTRLTVL.